This is a list of T cell receptor beta chains from one sample in a study of beta chain features in type 1 diabetes. The data were produced by immunoSEQ multiplex PCR, yet TCRdb's version contains in-frame clones alone and is incomplete. In the table there are some 220,000 clones, approximately 11% of which are singletons. Material for sequencing was central memory CD4+ T cells from blood. These receptors were obtained from a man younger than 35 in good health. The CDR3 runs from the conserved cysteine through the conserved F or W. The D gene is left open where the match is weak. Where a row states a size, it is once, few, many or the class of an expanded clone; other rows omit it.

abundance | d_gene | j_gene | v_gene | CDR3nt | CDR3aa
few | - | TRBJ1-2 | TRBV6-5 | TGTGCCAGCAGTGACTCCTATGGCTACACCTTC | CASSDSYGYTF
- | - | TRBJ1-1 | TRBV18 | TGTGCCAGCTCGACTGCCGCCCTTAACACTGAAGCTTTCTTT | CASSTAALNTEAFF
- | - | TRBJ2-7 | TRBV18 | TGTGCCAGCTCAACCAGTGGGACACGAGCCCCCTACGAGCAGTACTTC | CASSTSGTRAPYEQYF
- | - | TRBJ2-3 | TRBV7-8 | TGTGCCAGCAGCTTAGCATCTCCAGATACGCAGTATTTT | CASSLASPDTQYF
few | - | TRBJ2-5 | TRBV29-1 | TGCAGCGTTGTAGTGACCTCTGAGACCCAGTACTTC | CSVVVTSETQYF
- | TRBD2 | TRBJ2-1 | TRBV6-5 | TGTGCCAGCAGTCCTCCGGGACTAGCGGGCGGGGAGCAGTTCTTC | CASSPPGLAGGEQFF
- | TRBD1 | TRBJ2-1 | TRBV10-3 | TGTGCCATCAGTGGACAGGGTTCCTACAATGAGCAGTTCTTC | CAISGQGSYNEQFF
- | - | TRBJ2-1 | TRBV7-2 | TGTGCCAGCAGTCACGCGTGGGTGGGAGGATACAATGAGCAGTTCTTC | CASSHAWVGGYNEQFF
few | TRBD2 | TRBJ2-1 | TRBV5-1 | TGCGCCAGCAGCTTGTTCGGTAGCGGGAGTTACAATGAGCAGTTCTTC | CASSLFGSGSYNEQFF
few | TRBD1 | TRBJ2-5 | TRBV28 | TGTGCCAGCAATGACCGGACAGGCGAGACCCAGTACTTC | CASNDRTGETQYF
few | - | TRBJ2-3 | TRBV19 | TGTGCCAGTAGTGAGAACGCGGGATCAGATACGCAGTATTTT | CASSENAGSDTQYF
many | - | TRBJ1-5 | TRBV6-4 | TGTGCCAGCCAAACGGGGGCAGTCCAGCCCCAGCATTTT | CASQTGAVQPQHF
few | - | TRBJ2-1 | TRBV14 | TGTGCCAGCAGCCAAGTAAAGCGGGCCTACAATGAGCAGTTCTTC | CASSQVKRAYNEQFF
many | TRBD1 | TRBJ2-3 | TRBV5-4 | TGTGCCAGCAGCTTGTCCGGCCAGGGGGTCACAGATACGCAGTATTTT | CASSLSGQGVTDTQYF
- | - | TRBJ2-5 | TRBV15 | TGTGCCACCAGCAGAGGGTTAGACAGGCGAGAGACCCAGTACTTC | CATSRGLDRRETQYF
- | - | TRBJ1-1 | TRBV14 | TGTGCCAGCAGCCGCCTAGGGGCCTGGACTGAAGCTTTCTTT | CASSRLGAWTEAFF
- | TRBD2 | TRBJ2-7 | TRBV27 | TGTGCCAGCGGGATAGCGGGTAGCTCCTACGAGCAGTACTTC | CASGIAGSSYEQYF
few | TRBD1 | TRBJ2-7 | TRBV30 | TGTGCCTGGAGCCGTGACAGGGGAGTGGGAGAGCAGTACTTC | CAWSRDRGVGEQYF
- | TRBD1 | TRBJ1-5 | TRBV11-1 | TGTGCCAGCAGCTTGGGACAGGGCAATCAGCCCCAGCATTTT | CASSLGQGNQPQHF
- | TRBD2 | TRBJ2-3 | TRBV5-1 | TGCGCCAGCAGTCTAGCGGGAGTGCGAACAGATACGCAGTATTTT | CASSLAGVRTDTQYF
- | - | TRBJ2-1 | TRBV25-1 | TGTGCCAGCAGTGAATATCTGAGTACCCCAGACCCTGAGCAGTTCTTC | CASSEYLSTPDPEQFF
few | - | TRBJ2-5 | TRBV11-2 | TGTGCCAGCAGCTTAAGGGGGTACCAAGAGACCCAGTACTTC | CASSLRGYQETQYF
- | - | TRBJ2-7 | TRBV20-1 | TGCAGGGGTCAGGACTACGAGCAGTACTTC | CRGQDYEQYF
- | - | TRBJ1-5 | TRBV30 | TGTGCCTGGAGCCCCGGGACTAATCAGCCCCAGCATTTT | CAWSPGTNQPQHF
- | - | TRBJ2-1 | TRBV29-1 | TGCAGCGTTTACCGCGACGTGTACAATGAGCAGTTCTTC | CSVYRDVYNEQFF
- | - | TRBJ1-5 | TRBV7-2 | TGTGCCAGCAGCTTAGACCGGAATAGCAATCAGCCCCAGCATTTT | CASSLDRNSNQPQHF
few | TRBD2 | TRBJ2-7 | TRBV9 | TGTGCCAGCAGCGAGACCGTGACTAGCGGGAGTATCCACGAGCAGTACTTC | CASSETVTSGSIHEQYF
few | TRBD1 | TRBJ1-1 | TRBV4-3 | TGCGCCAGCAGCGAACTGGACAGGGACACTGAAGCTTTCTTT | CASSELDRDTEAFF